The rows below give T cell receptor beta chains drawn from one sample of a study of CD8 T cells in ankylosing spondylitis. In TCRdb, the 5' RACE reads were re-called with MiXCR into one record per CDR3 protein. Of approximately 100,000 distinct CDR3 sequences listed, about 7.7% are singletons. Sequencing input: blood, either unsorted or a sorted T cell fraction (not recorded which). The receptor source for this set is a male donor with ankylosing spondylitis or in good health (not recorded which). Both conserved end residues are part of each CDR3. The D gene is left open where the match is weak. Clone size appears in some rows only: once, few, many, or a class for an expanded clone.

j_call v_call clone_size d_call cdr3_aa cdr3_nt
TRBJ1-2 TRBV18 many NA CASSPVDTRGYTF TGTGCCAGCTCACCCGTCGACACCCGGGGCTACACCTTC
TRBJ1-2 TRBV12-3/TRBV12-4 many NA CASSLQNGYTF TGTGCCAGCAGTTTACAGAATGGCTACACCTTC
TRBJ2-7 TRBV12-3/TRBV12-4 NA NA CTSASGNAYEQYF TGTACCAGCGCCTCAGGGAATGCCTACGAGCAGTACTTC
TRBJ1-4 TRBV27 NA NA CATRGLGEKLFF TGTGCCACCCGGGGGTTAGGGGAAAAACTGTTTTTT
TRBJ2-3 TRBV20-1 many TRBD1 CSAGDRRRTDTQYF TGCAGTGCTGGGGACAGGAGGCGCACAGATACGCAGTATTTT
TRBJ1-5 TRBV5-5 many NA CASSNAVGRISSNQPQHF TGTGCCAGCAGCAACGCGGTCGGGCGAATATCGAGCAATCAGCCCCAGCATTTT
TRBJ1-2 TRBV7-2 NA NA CASSLAQGRDGYTF TGTGCCAGCAGCTTAGCCCAGGGGAGGGATGGCTACACCTTC
TRBJ1-5 TRBV4-1 NA NA CASSQEGSNQPQHF TGCGCCAGCAGCCAAGAAGGTAGCAATCAGCCCCAGCATTTT
TRBJ2-5 TRBV6-5 few NA CASSYSWAGQETQYF TGTGCCAGCAGTTACTCTTGGGCAGGCCAAGAGACCCAGTACTTC
TRBJ2-1 TRBV25-1 many NA CASSEYGGGGYNEQFF TGTGCCAGCAGTGAATATGGTGGCGGCGGCTACAATGAGCAGTTCTTC
TRBJ2-3 TRBV10-3 many TRBD2 CAIRSGLAGTGTTDTQYF TGTGCCATCAGGTCTGGACTAGCGGGGACCGGGACCACAGATACGCAGTATTTT
TRBJ2-1 TRBV25-1 NA TRBD2 CASTRPGGIPGGEQFF TGTGCCAGCACCCGCCCGGGAGGCATACCAGGCGGTGAGCAGTTCTTC
TRBJ2-5 TRBV7-2 few NA CASSLGSVQETQYF TGTGCCAGCAGCTTAGGATCAGTCCAAGAGACCCAGTACTTC
TRBJ2-5 TRBV10-1 many TRBD1 CASSENNRDRVVETQYF TGCGCCAGCAGTGAGAACAACCGGGACAGGGTCGTGGAGACCCAGTACTTC
TRBJ1-6 TRBV5-4 many TRBD1 CASSLGPGQGLLAYNSPLHF TGTGCCAGCAGCTTGGGACCCGGACAGGGGTTATTAGCCTATAATTCACCCCTCCACTTT
TRBJ2-4 TRBV20-1 many NA CSVPGAGADIQYF TGCAGTGTTCCGGGGGCAGGGGCGGACATTCAGTACTTC
TRBJ2-5 TRBV27 many NA CASSARGPKTQYF TGTGCCAGCAGTGCTAGGGGTCCGAAGACCCAGTACTTC
TRBJ2-3 TRBV20-1 many NA CSARTGRRDTQYF TGCAGTGCTAGGACAGGGAGGAGAGATACGCAGTATTTT
TRBJ1-5 TRBV6-5 many TRBD1 CASRGGQFSNQPQHF TGTGCCAGCAGGGGGGGACAGTTTAGCAATCAGCCCCAGCATTTT
TRBJ2-2 TRBV20-1 few NA CSARNPRAGELFF TGCAGTGCCAGGAACCCTCGGGCCGGGGAGCTGTTTTTT
TRBJ2-1 TRBV5-1 many TRBD2 CASSVGGTSGRDEQFF TGCGCCAGCAGTGTTGGTGGGACTAGCGGTCGGGATGAGCAGTTCTTC
TRBJ2-1 TRBV20-1 many NA CSARWLLSYNEQFF TGCAGTGCTAGATGGCTTCTCTCCTACAATGAGCAGTTCTTC
TRBJ2-7 TRBV14 NA NA CASRPGSRVGEQYF TGTGCCAGCAGACCGGGCAGCCGCGTTGGAGAGCAGTACTTC
TRBJ1-2 TRBV7-6 many NA CASSLSLLKGYGYTF TGTGCCAGCAGCTTATCCCTCCTAAAGGGCTATGGCTACACCTTC
TRBJ2-7 TRBV6-5 many NA CASSYSARFSGSYEQYF TGTGCCAGCAGTTACTCGGCGCGGTTTAGCGGATCCTACGAGCAGTACTTC
TRBJ2-1 TRBV20-1 many TRBD2 CSARLAGATEQFF TGCAGTGCTAGGCTAGCGGGTGCCACTGAGCAGTTCTTC
TRBJ2-7 TRBV5-4 many NA CASSSSVDPSYEQYF TGTGCCAGCAGTTCCTCGGTCGACCCTTCCTACGAGCAGTACTTC
TRBJ2-1 TRBV12-3/TRBV12-4 many TRBD1 CASRPGTGDNEQFF TGTGCCAGCAGACCCGGGACAGGGGACAATGAGCAGTTCTTC
TRBJ2-7 TRBV6-2/TRBV6-3 many NA CASSSGHEQYF TGTGCCAGCAGCTCCGGCCACGAGCAGTACTTC
TRBJ2-3 TRBV2 many TRBD2 CASRPAGNTDTQYF TGTGCCAGCCGCCCAGCGGGAAACACAGATACGCAGTATTTT
TRBJ2-3 TRBV7-2 NA TRBD2 CASSLITAGGRTDTQYF TGTGCCAGCAGCTTAATAACAGCGGGGGGGCGAACAGATACGCAGTATTTT
TRBJ1-2 TRBV5-4 many NA CASSWTGSGYGYTF TGTGCCAGCAGCTGGACGGGGAGTGGCTATGGCTACACCTTC
TRBJ1-1 TRBV7-2 few NA CASSSTMNTEAFF TGTGCCAGCAGTTCTACGATGAACACTGAAGCTTTCTTT
TRBJ2-2 TRBV12-3/TRBV12-4 many NA CASSTGELFF TGTGCCAGCAGTACCGGGGAGCTGTTTTTT
TRBJ2-5 TRBV18 many NA CASSPEATTLQETQYF TGTGCCAGCTCCCCCGAGGCTACCACACTCCAAGAGACCCAGTACTTC
TRBJ1-5 TRBV10-3 NA TRBD1 CAISESGQGTWQPQHF TGTGCCATCAGTGAGTCGGGACAGGGGACATGGCAGCCCCAGCATTTT
TRBJ1-5 TRBV4-3 many NA CASSQVRGLPQHF TGCGCCAGCAGCCAAGTCAGAGGGTTGCCCCAGCATTTT
TRBJ2-5 TRBV20-1 many TRBD2 CSATGLAGTETQYF TGCAGTGCCACGGGACTAGCGGGAACGGAGACCCAGTACTTC
TRBJ2-7 TRBV7-2 NA TRBD2 CASSRSGRAYYGEQYF TGTGCCAGCAGTCGTAGCGGGAGGGCCTATTATGGCGAGCAGTACTTC
TRBJ1-2 TRBV29-1 many NA CSVDLGAVGGYTF TGCAGCGTTGACCTGGGGGCCGTGGGGGGCTACACCTTC
TRBJ2-2 TRBV12-3/TRBV12-4 many NA CASGRGTGELFF TGTGCCAGCGGGCGGGGTACCGGGGAGCTGTTTTTT
TRBJ1-4 TRBV6-2/TRBV6-3 many NA CASGQAKSEKLFF TGTGCCAGCGGTCAGGCGAAGTCGGAAAAACTGTTTTTT
TRBJ1-5 TRBV7-2 many NA CASSLVGGNQPQHF TGTGCCAGCAGCTTAGTGGGGGGCAATCAGCCCCAGCATTTT
TRBJ1-5 TRBV5-1 many TRBD1 CASSRQGALGNQPQHF TGCGCCAGCAGCCGTCAGGGGGCCTTGGGCAATCAGCCCCAGCATTTT
TRBJ2-5 TRBV5-5 many TRBD1 CASSLEGRGTETQYF TGTGCCAGCAGCTTGGAGGGCAGGGGGACGGAGACCCAGTACTTC
TRBJ1-2 TRBV2 many NA CASKEGGRSYGYTF TGTGCCAGTAAAGAAGGCGGAAGAAGCTATGGCTACACCTTC
TRBJ1-2 TRBV15 many NA CATSRDTGQLYGYTF TGTGCCACCAGCAGAGATACAGGACAGCTATATGGCTACACCTTC
TRBJ2-1 TRBV6-5 many TRBD1 CASSYPGTGDNEQFF TGTGCCAGCAGTTACCCGGGGACAGGAGACAATGAGCAGTTCTTC
TRBJ2-3 TRBV5-1 many TRBD2 CASRGGNTDTQYF TGCGCCAGCAGGGGGGGGAACACAGATACGCAGTATTTT
TRBJ2-2 TRBV29-1 NA TRBD1 CSVRRQGPSEELFF TGCAGCGTGAGAAGACAGGGTCCGTCCGAGGAGCTGTTTTTT
TRBJ2-3 TRBV7-1 few TRBD2 CARAQGVAGSTDTQYF TGTGCTAGAGCTCAGGGAGTAGCGGGCAGCACAGATACGCAGTATTTT